The 32 T cell receptor beta chains given below trace back to one sample, sequenced in a study of CD8+ T cells in alopecia areata. cDNA reverse transcribed from extracted RNA served as the sequencing template. Data came from immunoSEQ multiplex PCR; TCRdb stores just in-frame clones and leaves some out. The sample contains around 160,000 clones, more than 45% of which appear only once. Sequencing was performed on CD4+ T cells sorted from blood. Every receptor here comes from a human donor with alopecia areata.

The rearrangement joins TRBV25-1 to TRBJ2-5, with a weak D call TRBD2 (6 bases). Looked up from germline, CDR1 is MGHDK and CDR2 is SYGVNS. The CDR3 is 14 residues long. Deletions cut 6 bases from V and 2 bases from J, with 13 bases between. Here the CDR3 reads CASRAAGRQETQYF. Here the CDR3 DNA reads TGTGCCAGCAGGGCCGCGGGACGACAAGAGACCCAGTACTTC.

This clone was recorded a few times. The chain carries TRBV28 and TRBJ2-7; D unclear. This CDR3 has 11 amino acids. Trimming left V 4 bases short and J 3 bases short, with 4 bases between. Germline values: CDR1 MDHEN, CDR2 SYDVKM. Written as DNA, the CDR3 is TGTGCCAGCAGTTCCCTCTACGAGCAGTACTTC. It specifies CASSSLYEQYF.

The chain joins TRBV7-2 to TRBJ2-7; the match to TRBD2 covers 12 bases. With 3 bases clipped from V and 3 bases from J, the junction kept 3 bases outside the gene matches. CDR3 length equals 15 residues. The germline V gene encodes CDR1 SGHTA and CDR2 FQGNSA. The CDR3 nucleotides are TGTGCCAGCAGCTTCGAGACTAGCGGGAGCTACGAGCAGTACTTC. Protein sequence: CASSFETSGSYEQYF.

V is TRBV18 and J is TRBJ2-1; D gene ambiguous. CDR3 length equals 14 residues. Trimming shortened V by 3 bases and J by 5 bases, and 11 bases separated the two germline ends. Germline V gene lookup returns CDR1 KGHSH and CDR2 LQKENI. CDR3 in amino acids: CASSPSPVDNEQFF. The DNA of the CDR3 is TGTGCCAGCTCACCGAGTCCGGTTGACAATGAGCAGTTCTTC.

The J gene is TRBJ1-2, the V gene TRBV6-1, with D unclear. The V and J ends lost 6 bases and 4 bases respectively, with 12 bases between them. CDR1 MNHNS and CDR2 SASEGT come from the germline V gene. This CDR3 comprises 13 residues. The CDR3 loop reads CASRSTGPYGYTF. Here the CDR3 DNA reads TGTGCCAGCAGATCGACCGGCCCCTATGGCTACACCTTC.

The V gene is TRBV28, the J gene TRBJ2-1; TRBD2 matches 8 bases. Germline CDR1 is MDHEN and CDR2 is SYDVKM. V shed 6 bases and J 8 bases; nucleotides not matched to a gene: 3. This CDR3 has 12 amino acids. The CDR3 DNA reads as TGTGCCAGCAGCCGGACTAGCCATGAGCAGTTCTTC. This translates into CASSRTSHEQFF.

Here the CDR3 reads CASSAGDSSGANVLTF. Here the CDR3 DNA reads TGTGCCAGCAGTGCGGGGGACAGCTCTGGGGCCAACGTCCTGACTTTC. The chain has TRBV6-1 and TRBJ2-6; a possible D gene is TRBD1 (7 bases). CDR1 and CDR2 (germline): MNHNS, SASEGT. The CDR3 covers 16 residues. V was pared by 4 bases and J by 0 bases, with 10 bases between.

On this clone itself: A read error may account for a junction end that differs from germline. The V and J genes are TRBV18 and TRBJ1-5; D might be TRBD1 (5 bases). Germline V gene data show CDR1 as KGHSH and CDR2 as LQKENI. The CDR3 is 15 residues long. The CDR3 protein is CASSPSRVGNQPQHF. The CDR3 DNA is TGCGCCAGCTCACCGTCCAGGGTGGGCAATCAGCCCCAGCATTTT. The entire variable domain, with the rest obtained from reference TRBV18 and TRBJ1-5, is as follows: NAGVMQNPRHLVRRRGQEARLRCSPMKGHSHVYWYRQLPEEGLKFMVYLQKENIIDESGMPKERFSAEFPKEGPSILRIQQVVRGDSAAYFCASSPSRVGNQPQHFGDGTRLSIL.

This clone has just a few counts. This chain uses TRBV18 with TRBJ2-7, with TRBD2 as a possible D gene (6 bases). V dropped 4 bases and J dropped 7 bases, with 14 bases sitting between them. CDR1 is KGHSH and CDR2 is LQKENI in the germline V gene. There are 13 residues in the CDR3. The CDR3 DNA reads as TGTGCCAGCTCACGGTCGCCGGGGGAAGAGCAGTACTTC. Translating it yields CASSRSPGEEQYF. The complete variable domain, with remaining parts taken from reference TRBV18 and TRBJ2-7, reads NAGVMQNPRHLVRRRGQEARLRCSPMKGHSHVYWYRQLPEEGLKFMVYLQKENIIDESGMPKERFSAEFPKEGPSILRIQQVVRGDSAAYFCASSRSPGEEQYFGPGTRLTVT.

V and J are TRBV1 and TRBJ2-7; TRBD1 is the table's D call and was not checked against the DNA. TRBV1 is listed as a pseudogene. This CDR3 is 16 amino acids long. The CDR3 sequence: CTSSQGQRGKGYEQYF. CDR3 nucleotides: TGCACCAGCAGCCAAGGTCAGAGGGGGAAGGGTTACGAGCAGTACTTC.

CDR3 in DNA: TGCGCCAGCAGCTTGGCCAACAGGGTGGACGAGCAGTACTTC. This encodes CASSLANRVDEQYF. This chain links TRBV5-1 with TRBJ2-7; tentatively, D is TRBD1 (6 bases). The CDR3 has 14 amino acids. Trimming left V 0 bases short and J 5 bases short, with 12 bases between. Germline V gene data show CDR1 as SGHRS and CDR2 as YFSETQ.

The V and J genes are TRBV5-8 and TRBJ2-1; TRBD2 matches at 8 bases. The J segment lost 5 bases and the V segment lost 2 bases, leaving 3 bases of the junction unmatched. Germline values: CDR1 SGHTS, CDR2 YDEGEE. The CDR3 totals 14 residues. The CDR3 DNA follows: TGTGCCAGCAGCTTTAGCGGGATCCACAATGAGCAGTTCTTC. The encoded protein is CASSFSGIHNEQFF.

DNA of the CDR3: TGTGCCAGCAGCAGGGACTCAGGCGGGGAGCTGTTTTTT. This encodes CASSRDSGGELFF. This rearrangement joins TRBV7-9 to TRBJ2-2; a possible D gene is TRBD2 (6 bases). The V end was cut by 5 bases, the J end by 7 bases, with 11 bases between. The CDR3 covers 13 residues. CDR1 and CDR2 from the germline V gene are SEHNR and FQNEAQ (reference sequence).

The chain joins TRBV5-1 to TRBJ1-2; unclear D gene. V was shortened by 0 bases and J by 5 bases, with 11 bases between the two germline ends. Per germline, CDR1 SGHRS and CDR2 YFSETQ. The CDR3 is made up of 14 amino acids. The CDR3 DNA sequence: TGCGCCAGCAGCTTGGTTTGGTCGGATTATGGCTACACCTTC. Protein: CASSLVWSDYGYTF.

The rearrangement uses TRBV27 and TRBJ2-1, with 9 bases that match TRBD2. J lost 4 bases, V lost 6 bases, and 7 bases had no gene match. In germline, CDR1 is MNHEY, CDR2 SMNVEV (reference sequence). This CDR3 has 15 residues. CDR3 bases: TGTGCCAGCAGCTTACTAGCGGGTGTATACAATGAGCAGTTCTTC. Amino acids: CASSLLAGVYNEQFF.

The chain uses TRBV6-5 and TRBJ1-1; D call uncertain. Trimming pared 5 bases from V and 0 bases from J, leaving 7 bases between. Looked up from germline, CDR1 is MNHEY and CDR2 is SVGAGI. CDR3 length: 13 amino acids. The CDR3 protein is CASSRRVNTEAFF. The CDR3, as DNA: TGTGCCAGCAGTCGGAGGGTGAACACTGAAGCTTTCTTT.

Only a few counts were recorded for this clone. This rearrangement joins TRBV29-1 to TRBJ2-7, with a tentative D call TRBD1 (7 bases). Trimming left V 8 bases short and J 3 bases short, with 17 bases between. This CDR3 is 13 amino acids long. CDR1 SQVTM and CDR2 ANQGSEA come from the germline V gene. The CDR3 loop reads CSTRQGGDYEQYF. CDR3 sequence (DNA): TGCAGCACGAGACAGGGCGGGGACTACGAGCAGTACTTC.

This rearrangement joins TRBV30 to TRBJ1-3; unclear D gene. The CDR3 length is 13 residues. CDR1 GTSNPN and CDR2 SVGIG come from the germline V gene (reference sequence). Trimming stripped 2 bases from V and 3 bases from J, with 8 bases between. CDR3 coding DNA: TGTGCCTGGAGTCCGACTATTGGAAACACCATATATTTT. Residues: CAWSPTIGNTIYF. Combining the CDR3 with reference TRBV30 and TRBJ1-3 gives the whole variable domain SQTIHQWPATLVQPVGSPLSLECTVEGTSNPNLYWYRQAAGRGLQLLFYSVGIGQISSEVPQNLSASRPQDRQFILSSKKLLLSDSGFYLCAWSPTIGNTIYFGEGSWLTVV.

There are a few counts of this clone. The chain is built from TRBV7-9 and TRBJ2-5; the match to TRBD2 covers 10 bases. The CDR3 loop spans 15 amino acids. The germline CDR1 and CDR2 sequences are SEHNR and FQNEAQ (reference sequence). With 8 bases clipped from V and 5 bases from J, the junction kept 11 bases outside the gene matches. CDR3 residues: CASGKLAGSLETQYF. CDR3 coding DNA: TGTGCCAGCGGCAAACTAGCGGGGAGTCTTGAGACCCAGTACTTC.

The chain joins TRBV5-1 to TRBJ1-1; D is undetermined. Trimming shortened V by 4 bases and J by 1 base, and 14 bases separated the two germline ends. CDR1 SGHRS and CDR2 YFSETQ come from the germline V gene. CDR3 length: 15 residues. The CDR3 DNA reads TGCGCCAGCAGCATCGATCCTTCTGCGAACACTGAAGCTTTCTTT. Its protein is CASSIDPSANTEAFF. Full variable domain (rest looked up from reference TRBV5-1 and TRBJ1-1): KAGVTQTPRYLIKTRGQQVTLSCSPISGHRSVSWYQQTPGQGLQFLFEYFSETQRNKGNFPGRFSGRQFSNSRSEMNVSTLELGDSALYLCASSIDPSANTEAFFGQGTRLTVV.

This rearrangement joins TRBV5-6 to TRBJ1-5, with no clear D. Trimming pared 3 bases from V and 9 bases from J, leaving 16 bases between. Germline values: CDR1 SGHDT, CDR2 YYEEEE. The CDR3 is made up of 14 amino acids. The CDR3 reads CASSSAEGAGPQHF. As DNA, the CDR3 is TGTGCCAGCAGCTCCGCAGAGGGAGCCGGGCCCCAGCATTTT. Based on the CDR3 plus reference TRBV5-6 and TRBJ1-5, the full variable domain is DAGVTQSPTHLIKTRGQQVTLRCSPKSGHDTVSWYQQALGQGPQFIFQYYEEEERQRGNFPDRFSGHQFPNYSSELNVNALLLGDSALYLCASSSAEGAGPQHFGDGTRLSIL.

A single count supports this clone. CDR3 residues: CAWNPLAGGPSIQYF. DNA of the CDR3: TGTGCCTGGAACCCACTAGCGGGAGGGCCCAGCATTCAGTACTTC. The rearrangement uses TRBV30 and TRBJ2-4, with 13 nucleotides matching TRBD2. V dropped 4 bases and J dropped 9; count of bases not matched to a gene: 9. The CDR3 runs 15 residues. CDR1 is GTSNPN and CDR2 is SVGIG in the germline V gene (reference sequence).

This clone was found a few times. The chain joins TRBV19 to TRBJ2-1; D unclear. The CDR3 is 16 residues long. V lost 2 bases, J lost 6 bases, and 17 bases lay in between. The germline CDR1 and CDR2 sequences are LNHDA and SQIVND (reference sequence). The CDR3 DNA reads as TGTGCCAGTAGTATACTCCCTGCTATAGGAAGCAATGAGCAGTTCTTC. Translating gives CASSILPAIGSNEQFF.

In nucleotides, the CDR3 is TGCAGCGTTGGACTAGCGGGAATCGGGAATACGCAGTATTTT. Protein sequence: CSVGLAGIGNTQYF. The rearrangement uses TRBV29-1 and TRBJ2-3; the match to TRBD2 covers 11 bases. The CDR3 consists of 14 residues. V lost 4 bases to trimming and J lost 7 bases; unmatched junction nucleotides: 7. From germline, CDR1 is SQVTM and CDR2 ANQGSEA.

This clone appeared a few times. The rearrangement links TRBV6-5 to TRBJ2-1; no definite D call. Germline lookup yields CDR1 MNHEY and CDR2 SVGAGI. With 7 bases removed from V and 3 bases from J, the gap between germline ends came to 4 bases. The length of the CDR3 is 11 residues. This chain's CDR3 is CASTDYNEQFF. CDR3 nucleotides: TGTGCCAGCACCGACTACAATGAGCAGTTCTTC.

V gene TRBV5-1 combines with J gene TRBJ1-1, with 11 bases matching TRBD1. Germline CDR1 reads SGHRS; CDR2 reads YFSETQ. This CDR3 is 15 amino acids long. Trimming took 4 bases from V and 5 from J; bases not matched to a gene: 7. The CDR3 DNA reads TGCGCCAGCAGCGTGTCCGGGACAGGGGGGACTGAAGCTTTCTTT. Translated, it gives CASSVSGTGGTEAFF. Together with reference TRBV5-1 and TRBJ1-1, the CDR3 gives the full variable domain: KAGVTQTPRYLIKTRGQQVTLSCSPISGHRSVSWYQQTPGQGLQFLFEYFSETQRNKGNFPGRFSGRQFSNSRSEMNVSTLELGDSALYLCASSVSGTGGTEAFFGQGTRLTVV.

As regards this clone: The germline gene is not matched at one end of the junction; a read error may be the cause. The gene calls are TRBV5-1 and TRBJ1-1; D is perhaps TRBD1 (5 bases). CDR3 length: 15 residues. CDR1 SGHRS and CDR2 YFSETQ come from the germline V gene. CDR3 in amino acids: CASSLAGLGNAEAFF. The CDR3 DNA is TGCGCCAGCAGCCTTGCAGGGCTAGGGAACGCTGAAGCTTTCTTT.

The genes are TRBV5-1 and TRBJ2-7, with 7 bases matching TRBD1. This CDR3 has 14 residues. Germline-derived CDR1 and CDR2 are SGHRS and YFSETQ. Germline trimming cut 4 bases from V and 5 bases from J; bases unmatched to any gene: 9. The CDR3: CASSRIGGGDEQYF. The CDR3 DNA sequence: TGCGCCAGCAGCCGTATAGGGGGCGGTGACGAGCAGTACTTC.

The gene calls are TRBV29-1 and TRBJ1-2; no firm D call. CDR3 length equals 12 residues. V shed 3 bases and J shed 6 bases, with 11 bases lying between them. Looked up from germline, CDR1 is SQVTM and CDR2 is ANQGSEA. The CDR3 loop is CSVDRYLDGYTF. DNA for the CDR3: TGCAGCGTTGACAGGTATCTCGATGGCTACACCTTC. Looking up the rest from reference TRBV29-1 and TRBJ1-2 gives the full variable domain: SAVISQKPSRDICQRGTSLTIQCQVDSQVTMMFWYRQQPGQSLTLIATANQGSEATYESGFVIDKFPISRPNLTFSTLTVSNMSPEDSSIYLCSVDRYLDGYTFGSGTRLTVV.

This clone has a handful of counts. The CDR3 DNA reads TGTGCCAGCAGTGATAGTGGACTAGCGGGAGTCACAGATACGCAGTATTTT. Translating it yields CASSDSGLAGVTDTQYF. The chain employs TRBV2 and TRBJ2-3, with 13 bases that match TRBD2. V lost 3 bases, J lost 2 bases, and 5 bases stayed unmatched. Germline lookup yields CDR1 SNHLY and CDR2 FYNNEI. The CDR3 runs 17 residues.

This clone was seen only a few times. The chain employs TRBV29-1 and TRBJ2-3; D call uncertain. The CDR3 loop spans 12 amino acids. V gave up 4 bases and J gave up 1 base, with 6 bases separating them. From germline, CDR1 is SQVTM and CDR2 ANQGSEA. DNA of the CDR3: TGCAGCGTTGTTTTGGGCACAGATACGCAGTATTTT. Translating it yields CSVVLGTDTQYF.

The chain is built from TRBV4-1 and TRBJ1-5; TRBD1 agrees at 8 bases. The CDR3 has 15 residues. V shed 1 base, J shed 7 bases, and the junction held 6 bases outside the gene matches. From germline, CDR1 is MGHRA and CDR2 YSYEKL. Written as DNA, the CDR3 is TGCGCCAGCAGCCAAGGACAGGGGAGTAGGCAGCCCCAGCATTTT. It is translated as CASSQGQGSRQPQHF.